This T cell receptor beta chain was documented in a study of shared clonotypes between healthy human individuals. In germline, CDR1 is SNHLY, CDR2 FYNNEI. Deletions cut 3 bases from V and 0 bases from J, with 16 bases between. The CDR3 consists of 17 residues. General observations from the study: Naive subsets generally exceeded memory subsets in estimated richness.

Each subset's genomic DNA was split evenly across several immunoSEQ plates. The protocol was immunoSEQ multiplex PCR, while the TCRdb copy is restricted to in-frame clones and leaves out a portion. Among about 1 million clones, about 74% were seen once, and the ten largest hold 1.5%. Concerning this clone itself: Its target is unknown.

Sequencing was performed on memory CD4+ T cells sorted from blood. The subset: CD45RA-negative fraction. This TCR was sampled from a man aged 18 to 29 in good health. This chain uses TRBV2 with TRBJ2-3; D might be TRBD1 or TRBD2, each matching 6 bases. This chain's CDR3 is CASSDISRRGSTDTQYF. CDR3 coding DNA: TGTGCCAGCAGTGATATTTCACGGAGGGGGAGCACAGATACGCAGTATTTT.